The 17 T cell receptor beta chains below all came from one sample that was sequenced in a study of blood T cell repertoires in COVID-19. Here immunoSEQ multiplex PCR was the method, and the copy in TCRdb shows in-frame clones only, minus some. The sample lists around 310,000 clones; approximately 89% were seen once. The specimen sequenced was peripheral blood. These receptors originate from an older woman with acute or convalescent COVID-19.

This clone was detected only once. This chain links TRBV20-1 with TRBJ1-2; a possible D gene is TRBD1 (5 bases). The CDR3 totals 10 residues. Germline V gene sequence: CDR1 DFQATT, CDR2 SNEGSKA (reference sequence). CDR3 protein: CRAGRDGYTF. The CDR3 DNA reads as TGCAGGGCGGGGCGGGATGGCTACACCTTC.

The chain joins TRBV28 to TRBJ2-5; TRBD1 matches at 9 bases. V lost 3 bases to trimming and J lost 4 bases; unmatched junction nucleotides: 12. This CDR3 is 17 amino acids long. Germline CDR1 reads MDHEN; CDR2 reads SYDVKM. CDR3 residues: CASSFGDRVPSRETQYF. In DNA form, the CDR3 reads TGTGCCAGCAGTTTCGGGGACAGGGTACCCTCCAGAGAGACCCAGTACTTC.

This chain links TRBV13 with TRBJ2-1, with a weak D call TRBD2 (5 bases). Germline V CDR1 and CDR2: PRHDT, FYEKMQ (reference sequence). The CDR3 extends over 16 amino acids. Trimming shortened V by 1 base and J by 8 bases, and 18 bases separated the two germline ends. The CDR3, as DNA: TGTGCCAGCAGCTTAGCCCTAGGGCTAGCTGCGGATGAGCAGTTCTTC. Translation gives CASSLALGLAADEQFF.

The chain uses TRBV7-2 and TRBJ2-7, with D possibly being TRBD2 (5 bases). Germline V CDR1 and CDR2: SGHTA, FQGNSA. Deletions cut 5 bases from V and 7 bases from J, with 21 bases between. The CDR3 covers 15 residues. The CDR3 nucleotides read TGTGCCAGCAGCCCGAACCTTCTAGTCCCGGGAGAGCAGTACTTC. Translating it yields CASSPNLLVPGEQYF.

This chain links TRBV30 with TRBJ2-1; 8 nucleotides agree with TRBD2. The CDR3 loop spans 15 amino acids. V gave up 3 bases and J gave up 7 bases; unmatched junction bases: 11. CDR1 is GTSNPN, CDR2 SVGIG, per germline (reference sequence). Here the CDR3 reads CAWSKRTSRGNEQFF. The CDR3, as DNA: TGTGCCTGGAGCAAGAGGACTAGCCGGGGGAATGAGCAGTTCTTC.

This rearrangement joins TRBV12-3 or TRBV12-4 to TRBJ2-7; no clear D gene. The CDR3 consists of 12 residues. V was cut by 5 bases and J by 9 bases, with 14 bases left in between. The DNA for the CDR3 is TGTGCCAGCAGTCAGACCCCAGGTCGGCAGTACTTC. This sequence encodes CASSQTPGRQYF.

Only a few counts were recorded for this clone. V and J are TRBV5-1 and TRBJ2-1, with 7 bases matching TRBD1. The CDR3 has 13 residues. Germline values: CDR1 SGHRS, CDR2 YFSETQ. The V segment lost 4 bases and the J segment 8 bases; nucleotides outside the gene matches: 6. The CDR3 DNA is TGCGCCAGCAGCGCCCACAGGGGCCATGAGCAGTTCTTC. Its protein product is CASSAHRGHEQFF.

This sequence joins TRBV7-3 and TRBJ2-1; D is uncertain. The CDR3 is 14 amino acids. Trimming stripped 4 bases from V and 9 bases from J, with 16 bases between. Germline V gene sequence: CDR1 SGHTA, CDR2 FQGTGA. This chain's CDR3 is CASSYGVALGEQFF. CDR3 coding DNA: TGTGCCAGCAGCTATGGAGTGGCCCTAGGTGAGCAGTTCTTC.

CDR3 amino acids: CASRYGGGYTF. The CDR3 DNA sequence: TGTGCCAGCAGATATGGAGGAGGCTACACCTTC. The gene calls are TRBV12-3 or TRBV12-4 and TRBJ1-2; D is unclear. The germline V and J ends were trimmed by 6 bases and 8 bases, with 10 bases remaining between them. The CDR3 consists of 11 residues.

The CDR3 coding sequence is TGTGCCAGCAGTACGACTGCAAGCTCCTACAATGAGCAGTTCTTC. This translates into CASSTTASSYNEQFF. V is TRBV6-5 and J is TRBJ2-1; D is unresolved. Germline V lookup: CDR1 MNHEY, CDR2 SVGAGI. This CDR3 region has 15 residues. V lost 5 bases, J lost 0 bases, and 11 bases lay in between.

The gene calls are TRBV11-1 and TRBJ1-1, with D perhaps TRBD1 (5 bases). Trimming took 2 bases from V and 4 from J, leaving 14 bases between them. CDR3 length: 15 amino acids. Germline V gene data show CDR1 as SGHAT and CDR2 as FQDESV (reference sequence). The CDR3 region is CASSLRGAGGTEAFF. The CDR3 nucleotides are TGTGCCAGCAGCTTAAGAGGGGCGGGAGGCACTGAAGCTTTCTTT.

V gene TRBV5-1 combines with J gene TRBJ2-7, with D hard to call. V lost 4 bases to trimming and J lost 5 bases, with 16 bases between them. Germline-derived CDR1 and CDR2 are SGHRS and YFSETQ. The CDR3 runs 14 residues. The CDR3 is CASSARDPRDEQYF. As DNA, the CDR3 is TGCGCCAGCAGCGCCCGCGATCCGCGCGACGAGCAGTACTTC.

Notes on this clone: Other nucleotide sequences in the sample specify the same CDR3. The chain couples TRBV24-1 to TRBJ2-2, with TRBD1 matching 8 bases. CDR3 length equals 17 residues. CDR1 is KGHDR and CDR2 is SFDVKD in the germline V gene. The V and J ends lost 4 bases and 0 bases, in that order; junction bases with no gene match: 6. The CDR3 DNA reads as TGTGCCACCAGTGACCCTAGACAGGGGCCGAACACCGGGGAGCTGTTTTTT. Protein: CATSDPRQGPNTGELFF.

J is TRBJ1-6 and V is TRBV6-2 or TRBV6-3; D gene uncertain. V lost 5 bases, J lost 5 bases, and 13 bases lay in between. CDR3 length: 15 amino acids. Per the germline V gene, CDR1 is MNHEY and CDR2 is SVGEGT. CDR3 region: CASSPNELNNSPLHF. Written as DNA, the CDR3 is TGTGCCAGCAGTCCAAACGAGCTTAATAATTCACCCCTCCACTTT.

The chain joins TRBV5-1 to TRBJ2-1; TRBD2 matches at 15 bases. V lost 4 bases, J lost 0 bases, and 8 bases stayed unmatched. Germline V lookup: CDR1 SGHRS, CDR2 YFSETQ. The CDR3 runs 19 residues. The CDR3 nucleotides read TGCGCCAGCAGCCCCGGACTAGCGGGGGGGCGGAGCTCCTACAATGAGCAGTTCTTC. Translated: CASSPGLAGGRSSYNEQFF. Filled out from reference TRBV5-1 and TRBJ2-1, the complete variable domain reads KAGVTQTPRYLIKTRGQQVTLSCSPISGHRSVSWYQQTPGQGLQFLFEYFSETQRNKGNFPGRFSGRQFSNSRSEMNVSTLELGDSALYLCASSPGLAGGRSSYNEQFFGPGTRLTVL.

This chain links TRBV4-3 with TRBJ2-1; possible D gene TRBD2, 5 bases. This CDR3 region has 16 residues. V lost 0 bases, J lost 4 bases, and 13 bases lay in between. CDR1 and CDR2 from the germline V gene are LGHNA and YSLEER. The DNA for the CDR3 is TGCGCCAGCAGCCAAGACCAGCGGCCACATTACAATGAGCAGTTCTTC. It is translated as CASSQDQRPHYNEQFF.

The V gene is TRBV4-1, the J gene TRBJ1-5; a weak D match, TRBD1 (5 bases). The V end lost 0 bases, the J end lost 2 bases, and 11 bases lay between the germline ends. This CDR3 region has 16 residues. Germline loops: CDR1 MGHRA, CDR2 YSYEKL. DNA for the CDR3: TGCGCCAGCAGCCAAGACTTGGGAGGGGGCAATCAGCCCCAGCATTTT. This gives the protein CASSQDLGGGNQPQHF.